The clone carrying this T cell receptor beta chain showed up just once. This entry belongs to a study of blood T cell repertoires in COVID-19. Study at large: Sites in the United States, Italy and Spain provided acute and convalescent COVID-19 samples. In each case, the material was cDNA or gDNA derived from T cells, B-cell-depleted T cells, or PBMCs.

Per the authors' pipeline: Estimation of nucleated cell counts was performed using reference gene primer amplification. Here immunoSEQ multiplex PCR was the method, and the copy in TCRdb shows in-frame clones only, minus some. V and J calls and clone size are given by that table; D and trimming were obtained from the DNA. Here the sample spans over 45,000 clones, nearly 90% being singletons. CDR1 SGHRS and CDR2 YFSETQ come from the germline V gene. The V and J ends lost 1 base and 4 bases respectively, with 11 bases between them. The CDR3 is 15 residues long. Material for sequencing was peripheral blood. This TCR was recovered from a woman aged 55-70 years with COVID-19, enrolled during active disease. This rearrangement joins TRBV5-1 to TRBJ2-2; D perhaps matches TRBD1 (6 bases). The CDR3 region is CASSLSGEGTGELFF. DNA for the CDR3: TGCGCCAGCAGCTTGTCAGGGGAAGGCACCGGGGAGCTGTTTTTT.